This entry describes one T cell receptor (beta chain). This sample is part of a study of technical replicates of blood from a few donors. This table comes from immunoSEQ multiplex PCR, and its TCRdb copy is limited to in-frame clones, with some not included. Of 60,000 to 90,000 clones listed, approximately 97% are singletons. The CDR3 spans 16 residues. CDR1 is MNHEY, CDR2 SMNVEV, per germline (reference sequence). V shed 1 base and J shed 8 bases, with 20 bases lying between them. This clonotype was obtained from a human donor in good health. Sequenced: T cells isolated from PBMCs. V and J are TRBV27 and TRBJ1-2, with D maybe TRBD1 (5 bases). This CDR3 reads CASSLFPPGGGPGYTF. In DNA form, the CDR3 reads TGTGCCAGCAGTTTATTTCCCCCCGGGGGTGGGCCGGGCTACACCTTC.